Below are 2 T cell receptor beta chains sequenced from a single sample in a study of somatic mutations in cytotoxic T cells in rheumatoid arthritis. The protocol was immunoSEQ multiplex PCR, while the TCRdb copy is restricted to in-frame clones and leaves out a portion. This table holds 20,000 to 25,000 clones, approximately 80% found once. Sequencing was performed on CD8+ T cells sorted from blood. The source of these receptors is an adult with rheumatoid arthritis.

This chain connects TRBV19 to TRBJ1-5, with D unclear. Germline CDR1 LNHDA, CDR2 SQIVND (reference sequence). Trimming shortened V by 3 bases and J by 2 bases, and 11 bases separated the two germline ends. The CDR3 sequence is 15 residues long. The CDR3 sequence: CASSILAGRNQPQHF. The CDR3 DNA follows: TGTGCCAGTAGTATTCTTGCAGGTCGCAATCAGCCCCAGCATTTT.

The CDR3 nucleotides read TGTGCCAGCAGCCATCGAATCGGACAGCATCAAGAGACCCAGTACTTC. Translating it yields CASSHRIGQHQETQYF. The chain combines TRBV14 with TRBJ2-5, with D possibly being TRBD1 (6 bases). This CDR3 is 16 amino acids long. The germline V gene encodes CDR1 SGHDN and CDR2 FVKESK. V was clipped by 3 bases and J by 2 bases, with 16 bases between them.